Following are 16 T cell receptor beta chains from one sample sequenced in a study of T cell responses to AZD1222 COVID-19 vaccine (dated by TCRdb to the early 2020s). Libraries came from the immunoSEQ multiplex PCR assay. Not all clones reach the TCRdb copy of this immuneACCESS table, which keeps in-frame sequences only. Checked studies attribute under half of the gap to unresolved V genes and leave the rest unexplained. This sample comprises 85,000 to 90,000 clones, nearly 90% of them detected only once. The top ten constitute 5.8% of the sample. The sample's time point, from its label and the paper: baseline before first vaccination. The source was peripheral blood, collected on day 0 of AZD1222 vaccination. The source is an adult in good health.

This sequence joins TRBV29-1 and TRBJ1-2; D ambiguous. The CDR3 is 11 residues long. Germline V gene lookup returns CDR1 SQVTM and CDR2 ANQGSEA. V shed 6 bases and J shed 8 bases, with 13 bases lying between them. In nucleotides, the CDR3 is TGCAGCGTGGCAGGCGAAAAGGGCTACACCTTC. Amino acids: CSVAGEKGYTF.

In its sample, this clone was seen once. V and J are TRBV20-1 and TRBJ2-3; D not resolved. Between the trimmed V and J ends, which lost 3 bases and 10 bases, there was a span of 8 bases. The CDR3 length is 10 residues. CDR1 and CDR2 (germline): DFQATT, SNEGSKA (reference sequence). The CDR3 here is CSARRGAQYF. The CDR3 DNA reads TGCAGTGCTAGGAGAGGAGCGCAGTATTTT.

The chain links TRBV2 to TRBJ2-3, with TRBD2 matching 7 bases. CDR3 length equals 15 residues. Looked up from germline, CDR1 is SNHLY and CDR2 is FYNNEI. Trimming cost V 2 bases and J 1 base; bases outside gene matches: 3. The CDR3 reads CASSETSGGTDTQYF. The CDR3 DNA reads as TGTGCCAGCAGTGAAACGAGCGGGGGCACAGATACGCAGTATTTT.

This clone has a handful of counts. The genes are TRBV2 and TRBJ1-2; 10 positions agree with TRBD1. Losses at the gene ends were 4 bases for V and 2 bases for J; bases not matched to a gene: 13. The length of the CDR3 is 18 residues. The germline CDR1 and CDR2 sequences are SNHLY and FYNNEI. Here the CDR3 reads CASSGQAGPDRGNYGYTF. For the CDR3, the DNA is TGTGCCAGCAGTGGCCAGGCCGGTCCGGACAGGGGGAACTATGGCTACACCTTC. The full variable domain, in which reference TRBV2 and TRBJ1-2 provide the parts outside the CDR3, is EPEVTQTPSHQVTQMGQEVILRCVPISNHLYFYWYRQILGQKVEFLVSFYNNEISEKSEIFDDQFSVERPDGSNFTLKIRSTKLEDSAMYFCASSGQAGPDRGNYGYTFGSGTRLTVV.

This chain joins TRBV29-1 and TRBJ2-1; tentatively, D is TRBD1 (6 bases). V lost 4 bases and J 4 bases, leaving 8 bases between the germline ends. The CDR3 has 12 amino acids. Germline CDR1 is SQVTM and CDR2 is ANQGSEA. CDR3: CSVGTEYNEQFF. CDR3 nucleotide sequence: TGCAGCGTTGGGACAGAATACAATGAGCAGTTCTTC.

This sequence joins TRBV28 and TRBJ2-7; maybe TRBD1 (5 bases). This CDR3 comprises 14 residues. Germline lookup yields CDR1 MDHEN and CDR2 SYDVKM. The germline V and J ends were trimmed by 6 bases and 3 bases, with 15 bases remaining between them. Here the CDR3 reads CASRSTGAVYEQYF. The CDR3 DNA reads as TGTGCCAGCAGATCAACAGGCGCGGTCTACGAGCAGTACTTC.

At least ten counts were recorded for this clone. The rearrangement uses TRBV27 and TRBJ2-7; 9 bases are shared with TRBD1. CDR1 and CDR2 (germline): MNHEY, SMNVEV (reference sequence). CDR3 length: 14 residues. V shed 8 bases, J shed 0 bases, and the junction held 5 bases outside the gene matches. CDR3 nucleotides: TGTGCCAGCCGGGACAGGGCGTACTCCTACGAGCAGTACTTC. Translating it yields CASRDRAYSYEQYF.

Written as DNA, the CDR3 is TGCGCCAGCAGCTTGGTGGCGGGAGGGCGGAATGAGCAGTTCTTC. It is translated as CASSLVAGGRNEQFF. This chain links TRBV5-1 with TRBJ2-1; 9 positions agree with TRBD2. Germline loops: CDR1 SGHRS, CDR2 YFSETQ. The CDR3 is made up of 15 amino acids. The ends lost 0 bases at V and 7 bases at J; junction bases unmatched: 5.

J is TRBJ2-7 and V is TRBV6-5; 8 bases line up with TRBD1. Germline assignment: CDR1 MNHEY and CDR2 SVGAGI. Trimming took 6 bases from V and 3 from J; bases not matched to a gene: 7. This CDR3 has 14 residues. The CDR3 is CASRPTGTGYEQYF. The CDR3 coding sequence is TGTGCCAGCAGACCTACAGGGACAGGCTACGAGCAGTACTTC.

The rearrangement links TRBV5-6 to TRBJ1-1; 11 bases are shared with TRBD1. Germline V gene data show CDR1 as SGHDT and CDR2 as YYEEEE. The CDR3 has 15 amino acids. The J segment lost 3 bases and the V segment lost 4 bases, leaving 5 bases of the junction unmatched. This chain's CDR3 is CASSIPGQGDTEAFF. The CDR3 coding sequence is TGTGCCAGCAGCATCCCGGGACAGGGGGACACTGAAGCTTTCTTT.

This sequence joins TRBV7-9 and TRBJ2-7; 13 bases line up with TRBD2. Losses at the gene ends were 3 bases for V and 3 bases for J; bases not matched to a gene: 8. This CDR3 comprises 17 residues. From germline, CDR1 is SEHNR and CDR2 FQNEAQ (reference sequence). CDR3 sequence reads: CASSFGTSGTRFYEQYF. DNA of the CDR3: TGTGCCAGCAGCTTTGGGACTAGCGGGACCCGTTTCTACGAGCAGTACTTC.

The chain links TRBV6-2 or TRBV6-3 to TRBJ2-2, with 8 bases aligning to TRBD2. This CDR3 comprises 16 residues. Germline V lookup: CDR1 MNHEY, CDR2 SVGEGT. V lost 2 bases and J lost 9; bases outside the gene matches: 11. This CDR3 is CASSYSSLAGRWELFF. The DNA for the CDR3 is TGTGCCAGCAGTTACAGTAGCCTAGCGGGTCGGTGGGAGCTGTTTTTT.

V gene TRBV28 combines with J gene TRBJ1-5; D not resolved. Trimming left V 7 bases short and J 0 bases short, with 10 bases between. Germline CDR1 and CDR2: MDHEN and SYDVKM. The CDR3 has 14 residues. In nucleotides, the CDR3 is TGTGCCAGCAAAACAGACACTAGCAATCAGCCCCAGCATTTT. Translated: CASKTDTSNQPQHF.

The J gene is TRBJ2-4, the V gene TRBV5-1; 7 positions agree with TRBD2. Germline trimming cut 4 bases from V and 7 bases from J; bases unmatched to any gene: 11. Germline CDR1 reads SGHRS; CDR2 reads YFSETQ. This CDR3 spans 15 amino acids. The CDR3 protein is CASSPGEGGRNIQYF. The CDR3 DNA is TGCGCCAGCAGCCCTGGGGAGGGAGGTAGGAACATTCAGTACTTC.

This chain uses TRBV7-2 with TRBJ2-1, with 9 bases matching TRBD2. Germline loops: CDR1 SGHTA, CDR2 FQGNSA. There are 16 residues in the CDR3. The V and J ends lost 5 bases and 3 bases, in that order; junction bases with no gene match: 8. The DNA for the CDR3 is TGTGCCAGCAGCCCGAGAGGAGCGGGAGGCTACAATGAGCAGTTCTTC. Translated: CASSPRGAGGYNEQFF. Filled out from reference TRBV7-2 and TRBJ2-1, the complete variable domain reads GAGVSQSPSNKVTEKGKDVELRCDPISGHTALYWYRQSLGQGLEFLIYFQGNSAPDKSGLPSDRFSAERTGGSVSTLTIQRTQQEDSAVYLCASSPRGAGGYNEQFFGPGTRLTVL.

The rearrangement links TRBV5-1 to TRBJ2-1, with a tentative D call TRBD1 (6 bases). Germline lookup yields CDR1 SGHRS and CDR2 YFSETQ. The CDR3 contains 15 residues. The V gene lost 1 base and the J gene lost 7 bases, with 15 bases spanning the gap. The CDR3 loop is CASSLRTDDPNEQFF. DNA for the CDR3: TGCGCCAGCAGCTTGAGGACAGACGACCCAAATGAGCAGTTCTTC. Using reference TRBV5-1 and TRBJ2-1 for the parts outside the CDR3, the full variable domain is KAGVTQTPRYLIKTRGQQVTLSCSPISGHRSVSWYQQTPGQGLQFLFEYFSETQRNKGNFPGRFSGRQFSNSRSEMNVSTLELGDSALYLCASSLRTDDPNEQFFGPGTRLTVL.